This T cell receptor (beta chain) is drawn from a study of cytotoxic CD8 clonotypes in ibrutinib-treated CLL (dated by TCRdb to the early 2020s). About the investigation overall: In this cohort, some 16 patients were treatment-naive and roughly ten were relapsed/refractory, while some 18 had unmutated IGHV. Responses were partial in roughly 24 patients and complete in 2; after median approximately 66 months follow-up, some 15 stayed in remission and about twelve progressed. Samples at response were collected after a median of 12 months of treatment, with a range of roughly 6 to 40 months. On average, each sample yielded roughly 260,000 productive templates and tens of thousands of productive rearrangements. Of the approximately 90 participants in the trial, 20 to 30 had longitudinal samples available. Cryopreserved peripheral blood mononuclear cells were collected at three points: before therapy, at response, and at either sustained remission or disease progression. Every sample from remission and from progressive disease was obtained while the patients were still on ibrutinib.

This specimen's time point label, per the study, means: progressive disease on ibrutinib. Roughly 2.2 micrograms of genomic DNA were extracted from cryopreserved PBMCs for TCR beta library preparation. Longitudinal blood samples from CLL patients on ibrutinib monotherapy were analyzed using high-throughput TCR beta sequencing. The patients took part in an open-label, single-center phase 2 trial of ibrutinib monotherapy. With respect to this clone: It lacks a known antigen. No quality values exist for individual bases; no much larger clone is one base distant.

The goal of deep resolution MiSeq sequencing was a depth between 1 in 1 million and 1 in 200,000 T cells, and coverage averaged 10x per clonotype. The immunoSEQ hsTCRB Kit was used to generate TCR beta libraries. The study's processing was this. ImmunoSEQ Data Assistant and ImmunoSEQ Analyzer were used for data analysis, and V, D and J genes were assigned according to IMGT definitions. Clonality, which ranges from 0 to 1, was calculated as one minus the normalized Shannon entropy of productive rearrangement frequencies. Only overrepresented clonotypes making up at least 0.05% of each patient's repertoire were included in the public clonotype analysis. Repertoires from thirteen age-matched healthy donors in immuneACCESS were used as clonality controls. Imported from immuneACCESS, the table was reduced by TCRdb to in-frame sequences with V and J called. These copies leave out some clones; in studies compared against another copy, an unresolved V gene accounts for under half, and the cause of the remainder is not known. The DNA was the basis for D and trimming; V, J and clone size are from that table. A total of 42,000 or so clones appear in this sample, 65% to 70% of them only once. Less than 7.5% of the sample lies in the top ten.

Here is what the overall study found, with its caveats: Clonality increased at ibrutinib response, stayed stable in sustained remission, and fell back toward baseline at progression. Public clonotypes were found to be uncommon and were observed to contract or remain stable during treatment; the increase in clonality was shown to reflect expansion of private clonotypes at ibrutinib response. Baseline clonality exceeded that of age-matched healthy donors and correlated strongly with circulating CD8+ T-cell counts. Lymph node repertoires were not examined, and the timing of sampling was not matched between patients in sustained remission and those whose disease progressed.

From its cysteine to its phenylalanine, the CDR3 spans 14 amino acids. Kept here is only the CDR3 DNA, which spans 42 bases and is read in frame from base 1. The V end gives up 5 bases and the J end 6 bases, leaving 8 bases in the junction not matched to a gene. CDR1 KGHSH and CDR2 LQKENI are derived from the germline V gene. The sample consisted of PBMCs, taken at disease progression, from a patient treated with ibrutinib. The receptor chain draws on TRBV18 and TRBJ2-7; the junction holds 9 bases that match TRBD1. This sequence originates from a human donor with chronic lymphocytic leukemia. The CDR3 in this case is CASSRGQGVSEQYF. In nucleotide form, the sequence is TGTGCCAGCTCAAGGGGACAGGGAGTTTCCGAGCAGTACTTC.